One sample yielded the 18 T cell receptor beta chains listed below, sequenced in a study of blood T cell repertoires in COVID-19. Data came from immunoSEQ multiplex PCR; TCRdb stores just in-frame clones and leaves some out. Of 450,000 to 500,000 clones listed, around nine tenths were seen once; the top ten hold approximately 8.3%. Sequencing was carried out using PBMCs or T cells enriched from blood (not recorded which). The source is an older woman who had recovered from COVID-19.

This clone appeared a few times. The chain links TRBV7-2 to TRBJ1-2; D possibly corresponds to TRBD1 (6 bases). The ends were cut back, 1 base at V and 6 bases at J, with 9 bases in the middle. CDR1 and CDR2 from the germline V gene are SGHTA and FQGNSA. The CDR3 has 13 residues. CDR3 sequence (DNA): TGTGCCAGCAGCTTAGGGGGGCATGATGGCTACACCTTC. It translates to CASSLGGHDGYTF.

J is TRBJ1-6 and V is TRBV4-1; no definite D call. This CDR3 has 15 amino acids. Germline lookup yields CDR1 MGHRA and CDR2 YSYEKL. Between the trimmed V and J ends, which lost 1 base and 2 bases, there was a span of 6 bases. CDR3 in amino acids: CASSQAETYNSPLHF. The DNA of the CDR3 is TGCGCCAGCAGCCAAGCGGAGACCTATAATTCACCCCTCCACTTT.

The chain joins TRBV4-1 to TRBJ2-1; 8 bases line up with TRBD2. The CDR3 extends over 15 amino acids. J was trimmed by 8 bases and V by 0 bases; bases with no gene match: 6. The germline gives CDR1 MGHRA, CDR2 YSYEKL. CDR3 protein: CASSQDAGGGYEQFF. The CDR3 region has the DNA TGCGCCAGCAGCCAAGATGCGGGGGGCGGATATGAGCAGTTCTTC.

The rearrangement links TRBV6-5 to TRBJ2-3; tentative D call: TRBD2 (5 bases). Trimming took off 4 bases at V and 1 base at J, with 6 bases between the two ends. The CDR3 runs to 13 residues. In germline, CDR1 is MNHEY, CDR2 SVGAGI. In DNA form, the CDR3 reads TGTGCCAGCAGTTTACTAGGCACAGATACGCAGTATTTT. It is translated as CASSLLGTDTQYF.

The rearrangement uses TRBV19 and TRBJ1-2, with TRBD1 matching over 9 bases. Germline V gives CDR1 LNHDA, CDR2 SQIVND (reference sequence). CDR3 length: 15 residues. V was clipped by 6 bases and J by 6 bases; unmatched bases: 11. This CDR3 is CASRTLTGGADGYTF. The DNA for the CDR3 is TGTGCCAGTAGAACGCTTACAGGGGGCGCAGATGGCTACACCTTC.

The chain links TRBV9 to TRBJ2-7, with 10 bases identical to TRBD1. The CDR3 is 14 residues long. The trim removed 3 bases at V and 10 bases at J, leaving 10 bases unmatched. Looked up from germline, CDR1 is SGDLS and CDR2 is YYNGEE. Here the CDR3 DNA reads TGTGCCAGCAGCGGAGGATGGGACAGGGGACCACAGTACTTC. This translates into CASSGGWDRGPQYF.

The chain uses TRBV18 and TRBJ1-2; 7 bases align to TRBD1. The length of the CDR3 is 15 residues. V gave up 3 bases and J gave up 8 bases; unmatched junction bases: 12. The germline CDR1 and CDR2 sequences are KGHSH and LQKENI. The CDR3 here is CASSPVTGELWGYTF. CDR3 coding DNA: TGTGCCAGCTCACCTGTTACAGGGGAATTATGGGGCTACACCTTC.

V usage is TRBV9 and J usage is TRBJ1-3; D unclear. This CDR3 comprises 13 residues. Germline CDR1 SGDLS, CDR2 YYNGEE. V was trimmed by 0 bases and J by 4 bases, leaving 5 bases between them. The CDR3 DNA follows: TGTGCCAGCAGCGTAGCTCAGGGAAACACCATATATTTT. This sequence encodes CASSVAQGNTIYF.

The genes are TRBV11-2 and TRBJ1-2, with 7 bases fitting TRBD1. The V segment lost 5 bases and the J segment 4 bases; nucleotides outside the gene matches: 7. Germline CDR1 is SGHAT and CDR2 is FQNNGV. The CDR3 extends over 14 amino acids. Here the CDR3 reads CASSLGTELYGYTF. CDR3 nucleotide sequence: TGTGCCAGCAGCCTCGGGACAGAGCTCTATGGCTACACCTTC. Full variable domain (missing parts from reference TRBV11-2 and TRBJ1-2): EAGVAQSPRYKIIEKRQSVAFWCNPISGHATLYWYQQILGQGPKLLIQFQNNGVVDDSQLPKDRFSAERLKGVDSTLKIQPAKLEDSAVYLCASSLGTELYGYTFGSGTRLTVV.

The J gene is TRBJ2-7, the V gene TRBV4-2; D is ambiguous. The CDR3 runs 15 residues. Germline V gives CDR1 LGHNA, CDR2 YNFKEQ. Trimming took 5 bases from V and 3 from J, leaving 17 bases between them. The CDR3 region has the DNA TGTGCCAGCAGCTCCATGCCGGGTCCTATCTACGAGCAGTACGTC. Translated: CASSSMPGPIYEQYV.

This clone was counted a few times. CDR3: CASSLDLYGGGTYNEQFF. The CDR3 DNA reads TGTGCCAGCAGCTTAGATCTGTATGGCGGGGGCACCTACAATGAGCAGTTCTTC. The rearrangement uses TRBV11-3 and TRBJ2-1; perhaps TRBD2 as D (7 bases). Trimming took 0 bases from V and 2 from J, leaving 17 bases between them. The germline CDR1 and CDR2 sequences are SGHNT and YENEEA. The CDR3 is 18 residues long.

The chain combines TRBV3-1 (or the pseudogene TRBV3-2) with TRBJ1-5; D remains ambiguous. CDR1 is LGHDT, CDR2 YNNKEL, per germline (reference sequence). V was trimmed by 1 base and J by 9 bases, leaving 19 bases between them. This CDR3 spans 16 amino acids. CDR3 loop: CASSQGGIYWEWPQHF. The CDR3 DNA sequence: TGTGCCAGCAGCCAAGGCGGGATCTACTGGGAATGGCCCCAGCATTTT.

This chain joins TRBV5-1 and TRBJ2-3; 8 bases line up with TRBD2. There are 15 residues in the CDR3. Germline-derived CDR1 and CDR2 are SGHRS and YFSETQ. With V trimmed by 1 base and J by 6 bases, 7 bases remained unmatched. The CDR3 loop reads CASSLLLAGSDTQYF. Here the CDR3 DNA reads TGCGCCAGCAGCTTGCTATTAGCGGGGTCCGATACGCAGTATTTT.

The chain is built from TRBV5-1 and TRBJ1-4, with 7 nucleotides matching TRBD1. Germline assignment: CDR1 SGHRS and CDR2 YFSETQ. The CDR3 is made up of 14 amino acids. The V and J ends lost 4 bases and 7 bases, in that order; junction bases with no gene match: 7. The CDR3 spells CASSRGQLLEKLFF. The CDR3 DNA reads as TGCGCCAGCAGCCGGGGACAGCTGCTTGAAAAACTGTTTTTT.

J is TRBJ2-7 and V is TRBV6-5, with D perhaps TRBD2 (6 bases). CDR1 is MNHEY, CDR2 SVGAGI, per germline. V shed 8 bases and J shed 6 bases, with 11 bases lying between them. This CDR3 region has 11 residues. The CDR3 bases are TGTGCCAGCCGTCGGGGGATCGAGCAGTACGTC. Translated, it gives CASRRGIEQYV.

This clone was counted once. V gene TRBV6-5 combines with J gene TRBJ2-7; 9 bases map to TRBD2. The V and J ends lost 0 bases and 1 base, in that order; junction bases with no gene match: 4. The CDR3 sequence is 16 residues long. Germline assignment: CDR1 MNHEY and CDR2 SVGAGI. The CDR3 sequence is CASSYSPTSGSYEQYF. CDR3 nucleotides: TGTGCCAGCAGTTACTCGCCCACTAGCGGGTCCTACGAGCAGTACTTC.

V gene TRBV28 combines with J gene TRBJ1-5; 9 positions agree with TRBD1. Germline lookup yields CDR1 MDHEN and CDR2 SYDVKM. The CDR3 has 13 residues. V lost 11 bases to trimming and J lost 4 bases; unmatched junction nucleotides: 6. The CDR3 DNA follows: TGTGCCGGAGGGACAGGGAATAATCAGCCCCAGCATTTT. Translated, it gives CAGGTGNNQPQHF.

The CDR3 reads CASSLFRGGAPSYEQYF. CDR3 in DNA: TGCGCCAGCAGCTTGTTTCGCGGGGGAGCCCCCTCCTACGAGCAGTACTTC. The chain combines TRBV5-1 with TRBJ2-7, with 7 bases aligning to TRBD2. Germline V lookup: CDR1 SGHRS, CDR2 YFSETQ. This CDR3 is built from 17 residues. J gave up 0 bases and V 1 base, and 10 bases lay outside the gene matches.